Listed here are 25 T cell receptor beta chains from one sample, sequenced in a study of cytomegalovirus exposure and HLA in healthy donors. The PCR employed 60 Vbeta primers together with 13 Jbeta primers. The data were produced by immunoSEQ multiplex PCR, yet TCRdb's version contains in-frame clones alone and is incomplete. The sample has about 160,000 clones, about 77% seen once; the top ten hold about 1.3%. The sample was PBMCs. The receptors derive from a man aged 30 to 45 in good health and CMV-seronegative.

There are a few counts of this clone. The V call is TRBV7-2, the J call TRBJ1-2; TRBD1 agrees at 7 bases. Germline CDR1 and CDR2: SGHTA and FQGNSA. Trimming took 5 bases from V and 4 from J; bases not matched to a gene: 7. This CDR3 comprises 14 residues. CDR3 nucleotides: TGTGCCAGCAGCGACTACTGGGACAGCTATGGCTACACCTTC. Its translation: CASSDYWDSYGYTF.

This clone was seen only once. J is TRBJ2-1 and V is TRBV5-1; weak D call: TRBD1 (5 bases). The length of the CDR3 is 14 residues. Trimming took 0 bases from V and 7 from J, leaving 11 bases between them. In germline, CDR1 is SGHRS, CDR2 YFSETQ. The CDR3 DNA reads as TGCGCCAGCAGCTTGGAGGCAGGGCGGAATGAGCAGTTCTTC. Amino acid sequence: CASSLEAGRNEQFF.

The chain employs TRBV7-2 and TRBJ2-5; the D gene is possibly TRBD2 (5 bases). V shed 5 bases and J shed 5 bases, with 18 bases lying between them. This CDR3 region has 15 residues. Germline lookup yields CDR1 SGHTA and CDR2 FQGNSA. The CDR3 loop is CASSLDFSPGETQYF. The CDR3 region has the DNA TGTGCCAGCAGCCTCGATTTTAGTCCGGGGGAGACCCAGTACTTC.

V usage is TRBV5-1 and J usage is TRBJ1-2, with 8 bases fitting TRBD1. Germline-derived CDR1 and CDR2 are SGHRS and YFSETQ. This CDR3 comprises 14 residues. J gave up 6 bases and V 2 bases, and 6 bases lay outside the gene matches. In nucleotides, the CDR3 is TGCGCCAGCAGCTTTTGGACAGGGTCTGATGGCTACACCTTC. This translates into CASSFWTGSDGYTF.

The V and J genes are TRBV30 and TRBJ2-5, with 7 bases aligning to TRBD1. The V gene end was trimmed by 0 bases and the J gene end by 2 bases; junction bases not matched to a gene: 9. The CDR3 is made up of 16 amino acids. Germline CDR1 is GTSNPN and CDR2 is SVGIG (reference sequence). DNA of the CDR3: TGTGCCTGGAGTGTATTCCTGGGACAGTCTCAAGAGACCCAGTACTTC. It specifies CAWSVFLGQSQETQYF.

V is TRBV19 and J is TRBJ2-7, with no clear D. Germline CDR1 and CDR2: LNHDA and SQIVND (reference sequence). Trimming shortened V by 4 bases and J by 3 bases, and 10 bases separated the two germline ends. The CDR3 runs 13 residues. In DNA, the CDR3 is TGTGCCAGTAGTACTCACACTATCTACGAGCAGTACTTC. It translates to CASSTHTIYEQYF.

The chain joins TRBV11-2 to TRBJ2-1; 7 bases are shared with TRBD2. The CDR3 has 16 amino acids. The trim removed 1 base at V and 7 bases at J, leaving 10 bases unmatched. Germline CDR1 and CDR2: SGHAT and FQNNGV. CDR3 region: CASSLVRGDLGNEQFF. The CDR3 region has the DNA TGTGCCAGCAGCTTAGTACGGGGGGACCTCGGGAATGAGCAGTTCTTC. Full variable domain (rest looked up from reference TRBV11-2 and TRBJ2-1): EAGVAQSPRYKIIEKRQSVAFWCNPISGHATLYWYQQILGQGPKLLIQFQNNGVVDDSQLPKDRFSAERLKGVDSTLKIQPAKLEDSAVYLCASSLVRGDLGNEQFFGPGTRLTVL.

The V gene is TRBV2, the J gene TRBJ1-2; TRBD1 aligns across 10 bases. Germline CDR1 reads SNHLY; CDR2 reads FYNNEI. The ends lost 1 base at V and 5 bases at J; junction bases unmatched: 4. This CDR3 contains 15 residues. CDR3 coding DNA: TGTGCCAGCAGTGAAGGGACAGGGGGAGGTTATGGCTACACCTTC. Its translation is CASSEGTGGGYGYTF.

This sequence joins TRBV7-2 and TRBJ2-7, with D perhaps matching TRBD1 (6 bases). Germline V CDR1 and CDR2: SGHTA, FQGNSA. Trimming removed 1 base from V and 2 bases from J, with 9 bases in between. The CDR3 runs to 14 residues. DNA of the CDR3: TGTGCCAGCAGCTTAGTACAGGGCCCCTACGAGCAGTACTTC. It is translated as CASSLVQGPYEQYF.

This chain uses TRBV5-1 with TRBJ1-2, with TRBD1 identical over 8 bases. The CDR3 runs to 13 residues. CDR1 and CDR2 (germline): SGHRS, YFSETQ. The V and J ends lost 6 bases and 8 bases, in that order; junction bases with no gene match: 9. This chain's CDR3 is CASTPGQAIGYTF. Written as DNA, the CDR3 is TGCGCCAGCACCCCGGGACAGGCCATCGGCTACACCTTC.

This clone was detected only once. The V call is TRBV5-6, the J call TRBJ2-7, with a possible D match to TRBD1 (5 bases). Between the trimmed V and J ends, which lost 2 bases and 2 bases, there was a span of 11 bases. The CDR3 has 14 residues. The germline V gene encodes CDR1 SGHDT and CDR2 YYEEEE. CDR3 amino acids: CASSLETEPYEQYF. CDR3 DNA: TGTGCCAGCAGCTTAGAGACAGAACCCTACGAGCAGTACTTC.

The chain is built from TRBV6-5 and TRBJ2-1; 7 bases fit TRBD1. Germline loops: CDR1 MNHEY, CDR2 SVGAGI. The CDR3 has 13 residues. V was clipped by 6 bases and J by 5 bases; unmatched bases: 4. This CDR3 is CASSKGQHNEQFF. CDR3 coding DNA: TGTGCCAGCAGCAAGGGACAGCACAATGAGCAGTTCTTC.

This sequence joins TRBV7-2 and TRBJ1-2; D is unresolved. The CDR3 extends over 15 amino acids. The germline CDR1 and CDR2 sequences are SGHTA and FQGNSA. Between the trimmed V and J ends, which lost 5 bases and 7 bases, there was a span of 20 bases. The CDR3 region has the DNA TGTGCCAGCAGCCCTCATCGCCAGGAGACTATTGGCTACACCTTC. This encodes CASSPHRQETIGYTF.

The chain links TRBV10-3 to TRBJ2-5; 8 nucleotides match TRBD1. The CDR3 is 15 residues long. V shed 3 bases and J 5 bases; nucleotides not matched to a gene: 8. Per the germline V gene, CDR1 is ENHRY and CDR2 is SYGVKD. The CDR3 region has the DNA TGTGCCATCAGTGAAGGGACAGGTCCAGGCGAGACCCAGTACTTC. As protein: CAISEGTGPGETQYF.

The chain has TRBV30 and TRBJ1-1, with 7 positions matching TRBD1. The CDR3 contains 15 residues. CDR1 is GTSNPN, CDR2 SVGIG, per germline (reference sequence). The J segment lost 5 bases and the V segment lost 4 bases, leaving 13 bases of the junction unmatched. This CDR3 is CAWMLRQGQRTEAFF. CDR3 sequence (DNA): TGTGCCTGGATGCTAAGACAGGGCCAAAGGACTGAAGCTTTCTTT.

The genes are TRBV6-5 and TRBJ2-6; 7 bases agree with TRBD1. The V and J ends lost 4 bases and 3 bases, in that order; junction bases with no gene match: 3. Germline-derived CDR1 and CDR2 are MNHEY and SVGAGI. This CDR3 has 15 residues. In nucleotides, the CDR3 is TGTGCCAGCAGTTTCGGGGACAGTGGGGCCAACGTCCTGACTTTC. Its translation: CASSFGDSGANVLTF.

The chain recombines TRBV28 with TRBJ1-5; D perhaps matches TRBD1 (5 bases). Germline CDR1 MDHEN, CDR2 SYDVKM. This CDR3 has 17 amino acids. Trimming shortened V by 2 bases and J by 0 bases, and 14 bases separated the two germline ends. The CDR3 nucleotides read TGTGCCAGCAGTTTAGGCGGGGGGGGTTATAGCAATCAGCCCCAGCATTTT. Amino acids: CASSLGGGGYSNQPQHF.

This chain's CDR3 is CASSLDRYPSYEQYF. The CDR3 coding sequence is TGTGCCAGCAGCTTAGATCGGTATCCCTCCTACGAGCAGTACTTC. This sequence joins TRBV11-2 and TRBJ2-7, with unresolved D. The CDR3 contains 15 residues. Trimming took off 0 bases at V and 0 bases at J, with 9 bases between the two ends. The germline V gene encodes CDR1 SGHAT and CDR2 FQNNGV. Full variable domain (rest looked up from reference TRBV11-2 and TRBJ2-7): EAGVAQSPRYKIIEKRQSVAFWCNPISGHATLYWYQQILGQGPKLLIQFQNNGVVDDSQLPKDRFSAERLKGVDSTLKIQPAKLEDSAVYLCASSLDRYPSYEQYFGPGTRLTVT.

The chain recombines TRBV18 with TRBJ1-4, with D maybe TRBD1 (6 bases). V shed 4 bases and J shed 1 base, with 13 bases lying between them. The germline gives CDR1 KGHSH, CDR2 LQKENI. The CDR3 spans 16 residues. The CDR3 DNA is TGTGCCAGCTCACAACAGGAACAGGGAACTAATGAAAAACTGTTTTTT. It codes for CASSQQEQGTNEKLFF.

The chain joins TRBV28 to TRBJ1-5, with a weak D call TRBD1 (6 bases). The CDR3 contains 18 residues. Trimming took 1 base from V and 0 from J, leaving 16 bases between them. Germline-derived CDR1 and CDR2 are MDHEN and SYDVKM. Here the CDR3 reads CASSLSGWGQNSNQPQHF. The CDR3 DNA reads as TGTGCCAGCAGTTTATCGGGATGGGGACAAAATAGCAATCAGCCCCAGCATTTT.

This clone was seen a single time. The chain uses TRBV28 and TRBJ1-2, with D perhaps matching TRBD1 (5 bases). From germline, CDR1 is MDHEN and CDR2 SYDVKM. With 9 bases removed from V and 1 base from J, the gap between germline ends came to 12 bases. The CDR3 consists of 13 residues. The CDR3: CASGGGFNYGYTF. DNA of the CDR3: TGTGCCAGTGGGGGGGGATTTAACTATGGCTACACCTTC.

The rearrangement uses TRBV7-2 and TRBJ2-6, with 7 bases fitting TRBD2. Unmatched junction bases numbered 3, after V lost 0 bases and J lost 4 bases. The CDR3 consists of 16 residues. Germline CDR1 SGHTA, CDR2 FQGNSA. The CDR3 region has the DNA TGTGCCAGCAGCTTAGCGCTGGGAGGGGGGGCCAACGTCCTGACTTTC. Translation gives CASSLALGGGANVLTF.

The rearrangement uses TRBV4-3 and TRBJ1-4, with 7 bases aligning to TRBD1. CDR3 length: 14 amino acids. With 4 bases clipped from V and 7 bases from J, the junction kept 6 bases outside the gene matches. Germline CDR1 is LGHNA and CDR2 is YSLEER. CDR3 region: CASSRGGLSEKLFF. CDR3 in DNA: TGCGCCAGCAGCCGAGGGGGCCTTAGTGAAAAACTGTTTTTT.

Written as DNA, the CDR3 is TGTGCCAGCAGTTCCGGGACAGCGTTTAGCGCCCAGCATTTT. Protein sequence: CASSSGTAFSAQHF. The rearrangement links TRBV5-6 to TRBJ1-5; 7 bases fit TRBD1. Germline V gene sequence: CDR1 SGHDT, CDR2 YYEEEE. CDR3 length equals 14 residues. V was clipped by 5 bases and J by 11 bases; unmatched bases: 13.

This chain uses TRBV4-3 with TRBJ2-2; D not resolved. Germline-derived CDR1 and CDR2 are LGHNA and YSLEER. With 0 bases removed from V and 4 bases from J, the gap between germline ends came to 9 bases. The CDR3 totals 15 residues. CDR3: CASSQDGLITGELFF. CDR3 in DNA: TGCGCCAGCAGCCAAGATGGGCTGATCACCGGGGAGCTGTTTTTT.